The 21 T cell receptor beta chains listed next were all sequenced from one sample in a study of blood T cell repertoires in COVID-19 (dated by TCRdb to 2020 to 2022). Library creation used the immunoSEQ multiplex PCR assay. Entries here come from immuneACCESS through TCRdb and include only in-frame sequences with V and J called. Some clones fail to appear in such tables; in the studies checked, an unresolved V gene covers under half of the shortfall, and the cause of the remainder is unknown. The table for this sample lists about 44,000 clones; about nine tenths of them were counted only once. 12% of the sample is in the top ten clones. The sample comprised peripheral blood. These TCRs come from a human donor in a cohort sampled during active COVID-19.

The rearrangement joins TRBV5-6 to TRBJ1-3, with D perhaps matching TRBD1 (5 bases). Germline V gene sequence: CDR1 SGHDT, CDR2 YYEEEE. The CDR3 has 14 amino acids. V lost 6 bases, J lost 7 bases, and 17 bases lay in between. The CDR3 protein is CASKEGPGANTIYF. CDR3 bases: TGTGCCAGCAAGGAGGGCCCTGGGGCGAACACCATATATTTT.

The chain links TRBV19 to TRBJ2-4, with TRBD2 matching over 8 bases. The CDR3 extends over 17 amino acids. Germline V gene sequence: CDR1 LNHDA, CDR2 SQIVND (reference sequence). Trimming cost V 3 bases and J 3 bases; bases outside gene matches: 10. The CDR3 DNA reads TGTGCCAGTAGTATTAGCGGGGCCGATATACTCAAAAACATTCAGTACTTC. Amino acids: CASSISGADILKNIQYF.

The chain couples TRBV11-2 to TRBJ2-1; 10 nucleotides align to TRBD2. The length of the CDR3 is 15 residues. The germline gives CDR1 SGHAT, CDR2 FQNNGV. V shed 3 bases and J 2 bases; nucleotides not matched to a gene: 1. This chain's CDR3 is CASSFSGGAYNEQFF. As DNA, the CDR3 is TGTGCCAGCAGCTTCAGCGGGGGGGCCTACAATGAGCAGTTCTTC.

This rearrangement joins TRBV5-1 to TRBJ1-6; D may be TRBD1 (6 bases). Trimming stripped 3 bases from V and 10 bases from J, with 11 bases between. The CDR3 spans 13 residues. The germline V gene encodes CDR1 SGHRS and CDR2 YFSETQ. The CDR3 spells CASSYRERSPLHF. CDR3 sequence (DNA): TGCGCCAGCAGCTACAGGGAGCGGTCACCCCTCCACTTT. The whole variable domain, remainder taken from reference TRBV5-1 and TRBJ1-6, is KAGVTQTPRYLIKTRGQQVTLSCSPISGHRSVSWYQQTPGQGLQFLFEYFSETQRNKGNFPGRFSGRQFSNSRSEMNVSTLELGDSALYLCASSYRERSPLHFGNGTRLTVT.

The J gene is TRBJ2-2, the V gene TRBV5-1, with 8 bases aligning to TRBD2. The J segment lost 5 bases and the V segment lost 3 bases, leaving 12 bases of the junction unmatched. The CDR3 covers 17 residues. Germline CDR1 is SGHRS and CDR2 is YFSETQ. The CDR3 loop is CASSYPGGVVRTGELFF. CDR3 DNA sequence: TGCGCCAGCAGCTACCCGGGAGGGGTCGTACGGACCGGGGAGCTGTTTTTT.

This clone was detected only once. V and J are TRBV28 and TRBJ1-5; D is ambiguous. This CDR3 has 15 amino acids. The germline V and J ends were trimmed by 6 bases and 0 bases, with 12 bases remaining between them. Germline V gives CDR1 MDHEN, CDR2 SYDVKM. The CDR3 spells CASRRYRYSNQPQHF. DNA for the CDR3: TGTGCCAGCAGGCGATACAGATATAGCAATCAGCCCCAGCATTTT.

The gene calls are TRBV6-5 and TRBJ2-5; D is undetermined. Looked up from germline, CDR1 is MNHEY and CDR2 is SVGAGI. Between the trimmed V and J ends, which lost 4 bases and 0 bases, there was a span of 12 bases. CDR3 length: 15 residues. CDR3 loop: CASSSQPAYQETQYF. The CDR3 bases are TGTGCCAGCAGTTCCCAACCAGCGTACCAAGAGACCCAGTACTTC.

The chain joins TRBV13 to TRBJ2-4, with 10 nucleotides matching TRBD2. The V segment lost 4 bases and the J segment 7 bases; nucleotides outside the gene matches: 13. CDR1 PRHDT and CDR2 FYEKMQ come from the germline V gene (reference sequence). The CDR3 is made up of 17 amino acids. CDR3 residues: CASSSPSGRAGGNIQYF. CDR3 sequence (DNA): TGTGCCAGCAGCTCCCCCTCGGGTCGAGCGGGAGGGAACATTCAGTACTTC.

V gene TRBV19 combines with J gene TRBJ1-1; D might be TRBD1 (5 bases). This CDR3 has 15 amino acids. Trimming took off 6 bases at V and 2 bases at J, with 16 bases between the two ends. Germline assignment: CDR1 LNHDA and CDR2 SQIVND (reference sequence). As DNA, the CDR3 is TGTGCCAGTAGCCCTGGACAAAGGGTAAACACTGAAGCTTTCTTT. It yields the protein CASSPGQRVNTEAFF. Variable domain in full (rest from reference TRBV19 and TRBJ1-1): DGGITQSPKYLFRKEGQNVTLSCEQNLNHDAMYWYRQDPGQGLRLIYYSQIVNDFQKGDIAEGYSVSREKKESFPLTVTSAQKNPTAFYLCASSPGQRVNTEAFFGQGTRLTVV.

The chain is built from TRBV7-9 and TRBJ1-1; a weak D match, TRBD1 (5 bases). Trimming shortened V by 0 bases and J by 1 base, and 6 bases separated the two germline ends. The CDR3 is 14 amino acids. From germline, CDR1 is SEHNR and CDR2 FQNEAQ (reference sequence). CDR3 DNA: TGTGCCAGCAGCTTAGCCCAGGGGAACACTGAAGCTTTCTTT. It encodes CASSLAQGNTEAFF.

The chain has TRBV7-3 and TRBJ2-2; D is ambiguous. V was cut by 2 bases and J by 1 base, with 5 bases left in between. The CDR3 length is 14 residues. Germline V CDR1 and CDR2: SGHTA, FQGTGA. CDR3 protein: CASSLERNTGELFF. CDR3 coding DNA: TGTGCCAGCAGCTTAGAGAGGAACACCGGGGAGCTGTTTTTT.

In its sample, this clone was seen once. The rearrangement joins TRBV3-1 (or the pseudogene TRBV3-2) to TRBJ2-1, with TRBD2 identical over 13 bases. This CDR3 region has 19 residues. Looked up from germline, CDR1 is LGHDT and CDR2 is YNNKEL (reference sequence). Trimming at V came to 3 bases and at J to 6 bases, leaving 14 bases not matched to a gene. The CDR3 reads CASSHPPGSGTSGANEQFF. The DNA for the CDR3 is TGTGCCAGCAGCCATCCCCCGGGGTCGGGGACTAGCGGGGCCAATGAGCAGTTCTTC.

This clone was detected a few times. This rearrangement joins TRBV7-3 to TRBJ1-5; no firm D call. Trimming left V 3 bases short and J 5 bases short, with 8 bases between. This CDR3 is 13 amino acids long. Germline loops: CDR1 SGHTA, CDR2 FQGTGA. The CDR3 DNA reads TGTGCCAGCAGCTTGGACTCAGATCAGCCCCAGCATTTT. Amino acids: CASSLDSDQPQHF. Looking up the rest from reference TRBV7-3 and TRBJ1-5 gives the full variable domain: GAGVSQTPSNKVTEKGKYVELRCDPISGHTALYWYRQSLGQGPEFLIYFQGTGAADDSGLPNDRFFAVRPEGSVSTLKIQRTERGDSAVYLCASSLDSDQPQHFGDGTRLSIL.

The V call is TRBV10-3, the J call TRBJ2-2; D gene uncertain. The CDR3 extends over 12 amino acids. V lost 10 bases to trimming and J lost 4 bases, with 10 bases between them. Germline-derived CDR1 and CDR2 are ENHRY and SYGVKD. CDR3 residues: CATLAGTGELFF. CDR3 nucleotides: TGTGCCACCTTAGCCGGCACCGGGGAGCTGTTTTTT.

The chain links TRBV28 to TRBJ2-1, with TRBD1 identical over 8 bases. J was trimmed by 9 bases and V by 8 bases; bases with no gene match: 15. Per germline, CDR1 MDHEN and CDR2 SYDVKM. CDR3 length: 15 residues. The CDR3 is CASPSSGGATSEQFF. CDR3 sequence (DNA): TGTGCCAGCCCTTCCTCAGGGGGCGCGACGAGTGAGCAGTTCTTC.

The chain carries TRBV30 and TRBJ1-5; a possible D gene is TRBD1 (5 bases). The V and J ends lost 2 bases and 2 bases respectively, with 16 bases between them. Germline CDR1 reads GTSNPN; CDR2 reads SVGIG (reference sequence). CDR3 length: 16 amino acids. CDR3 in DNA: TGTGCCTGGAGTCTGTCGGGGGGGGGTGGCAATCAGCCCCAGCATTTT. This translates into CAWSLSGGGGNQPQHF.

This sequence joins TRBV6-5 and TRBJ2-7; no firm D call. Per germline, CDR1 MNHEY and CDR2 SVGAGI. Trimming cost V 6 bases and J 0 bases, with 9 bases left between them. This CDR3 comprises 13 residues. CDR3 sequence: CASSLYSSYEQYF. The CDR3 DNA reads as TGTGCCAGCAGCCTATACAGCTCCTACGAGCAGTACTTC.

This sequence joins TRBV5-1 and TRBJ1-2; D unclear. The CDR3 totals 13 residues. Germline V CDR1 and CDR2: SGHRS, YFSETQ. V lost 4 bases, J lost 1 base, and 8 bases lay in between. CDR3 in amino acids: CASSRGDNYGYTF. Here the CDR3 DNA reads TGCGCCAGCAGCCGAGGAGATAACTATGGCTACACCTTC. The full variable domain, completed using reference TRBV5-1 and TRBJ1-2, is KAGVTQTPRYLIKTRGQQVTLSCSPISGHRSVSWYQQTPGQGLQFLFEYFSETQRNKGNFPGRFSGRQFSNSRSEMNVSTLELGDSALYLCASSRGDNYGYTFGSGTRLTVV.

This sequence joins TRBV14 and TRBJ1-2; TRBD1 agrees at 9 bases. Germline loops: CDR1 SGHDN, CDR2 FVKESK. The CDR3 runs to 14 residues. V lost 4 bases, J lost 7 bases, and 7 bases stayed unmatched. CDR3 residues: CASSLTGGASGYTF. The CDR3 DNA reads TGTGCCAGCAGCCTTACAGGGGGCGCGAGTGGCTACACCTTC. Looking up the rest from reference TRBV14 and TRBJ1-2 gives the full variable domain: EAGVTQFPSHSVIEKGQTVTLRCDPISGHDNLYWYRRVMGKEIKFLLHFVKESKQDESGMPNNRFLAERTGGTYSTLKVQPAELEDSGVYFCASSLTGGASGYTFGSGTRLTVV.

V gene TRBV5-1 combines with J gene TRBJ2-2; TRBD2 aligns across 7 bases. Germline CDR1 is SGHRS and CDR2 is YFSETQ. The CDR3 runs 16 residues. V shed 0 bases, J shed 5 bases, and the junction held 7 bases outside the gene matches. The DNA of the CDR3 is TGCGCCAGCAGCTTGGAGGCGGGGGTAGGAACCGGGGAGCTGTTTTTT. This gives the protein CASSLEAGVGTGELFF.

The DNA of the CDR3 is TGCAGCGCCGGGTCCTACGTAAATGGCTACACCTTC. Its translation is CSAGSYVNGYTF. This chain uses TRBV29-1 with TRBJ1-2; no firm D call. Looked up from germline, CDR1 is SQVTM and CDR2 is ANQGSEA. V was shortened by 7 bases and J by 6 bases, with 15 bases between the two germline ends. The CDR3 loop spans 12 amino acids.